The 25 T cell receptor beta chains below were found in one sample sequenced in a study of T cell responses to AZD1222 COVID-19 vaccine (dated by TCRdb to 2020 to 2023). Libraries were made using the immunoSEQ multiplex PCR assay. The clones in this table, taken by TCRdb from immuneACCESS, are in-frame only. Not every clone is retained; where verified, under half of the shortfall comes from an unresolved V gene, and the cause of the rest is unknown. A total of approximately 17,000 clones appear in this sample, about three quarters of them only once. The ten most abundant clones make up over 12% of the sample. The time point label corresponds to: about 28 days (+/-7) after the second vaccine dose. Sequenced here: peripheral blood, sampled 28 days after the second AZD1222 dose. These receptors came from an adult who received the AZD1222 COVID-19 vaccine.

The V and J genes are TRBV19 and TRBJ1-4; TRBD1 aligns across 7 bases. The junction had 4 bases not matched to a gene; V was cut back by 5 bases and J by 4 bases. CDR1 and CDR2 (germline): LNHDA, SQIVND (reference sequence). The CDR3 has 14 residues. The CDR3 reads CASSARDSNEKLFF. The CDR3 DNA is TGTGCCAGTAGTGCCCGGGACAGTAATGAAAAACTGTTTTTT.

The chain links TRBV27 to TRBJ2-7, with TRBD2 matching 8 bases. J gave up 0 bases and V 6 bases, and 10 bases lay outside the gene matches. This CDR3 has 16 residues. Germline CDR1 reads MNHEY; CDR2 reads SMNVEV (reference sequence). CDR3 in amino acids: CASSRSAGDYSYEQYF. In DNA form, the CDR3 reads TGTGCCAGCAGCCGTTCAGCGGGGGATTACTCCTACGAGCAGTACTTC.

The chain has TRBV7-6 and TRBJ2-1; possible D gene TRBD2, 6 bases. The CDR3 has 14 amino acids. The V and J ends lost 2 bases and 8 bases respectively, with 13 bases between them. Germline CDR1 SGHVS, CDR2 FNYEAQ. This CDR3 is CASSLTGVVDEQFF. As DNA, the CDR3 is TGTGCCAGCAGCTTAACGGGGGTTGTGGATGAGCAGTTCTTC.

This clone occurred a few times. The same CDR3 can be traced to other DNA sequences in this sample. The chain combines TRBV5-4 with TRBJ2-3; 7 positions match TRBD2. CDR1 is SGHNT and CDR2 is YYREEE in the germline V gene (reference sequence). After removal of 2 bases from V and 6 bases from J, the junction contained 3 bases not matched to a gene. CDR3 size: 13 residues. The CDR3 nucleotides are TGTGCCAGCAGCTTAGCGGGGCGGGATACGCAGTATTTT. Translated: CASSLAGRDTQYF.

The chain has TRBV7-6 and TRBJ2-3; the D is unclear. The CDR3 covers 14 residues. V lost 5 bases and J lost 1, with 10 bases in between. Germline CDR1 reads SGHVS; CDR2 reads FNYEAQ. The CDR3 DNA reads as TGTGCCAGCAGCCCTTATTCGGGCACAGATACGCAGTATTTT. It yields the protein CASSPYSGTDTQYF.

V and J are TRBV15 and TRBJ2-1, with D tentatively TRBD1 (6 bases). The CDR3 totals 15 residues. Germline CDR1 LNHNV, CDR2 YYDKDF (reference sequence). Trimming removed 3 bases at V and 2 bases at J, with 11 bases between. The CDR3 DNA reads as TGTGCCACCAGCAGGGAGACAGGACCCTACAATGAGCAGTTCTTC. Translation gives CATSRETGPYNEQFF.

The chain recombines TRBV20-1 with TRBJ2-7; D possibly corresponds to TRBD1 (6 bases). The V and J ends lost 3 bases and 3 bases respectively, with 12 bases between them. Per the germline V gene, CDR1 is DFQATT and CDR2 is SNEGSKA (reference sequence). CDR3 size: 13 residues. Here the CDR3 DNA reads TGCAGTGCTAGTATCGGCAGGGGCTACGAGCAGTACTTC. It encodes CSASIGRGYEQYF.

The chain links TRBV28 to TRBJ1-1, with 7 positions matching TRBD1. Germline lookup yields CDR1 MDHEN and CDR2 SYDVKM. The CDR3 runs to 13 residues. V was pared by 6 bases and J by 6 bases, with 7 bases of the junction left unmatched. The CDR3 reads CASSQYRGAEAFF. The CDR3 DNA reads as TGTGCCAGCAGCCAATACAGGGGTGCTGAAGCTTTCTTT.

The chain links TRBV5-5 to TRBJ1-5, with D tentatively TRBD1 (6 bases). The CDR3 is made up of 15 amino acids. The germline V and J ends were trimmed by 4 bases and 3 bases, with 14 bases remaining between them. Germline V gene sequence: CDR1 SGHKS, CDR2 YYEKEE (reference sequence). CDR3 DNA: TGTGCCAGCAGCCCGGCTACAGGGATCAATCAGCCCCAGCATTTT. Encoded protein: CASSPATGINQPQHF.

This chain links TRBV24-1 with TRBJ2-1; D is unresolved. CDR1 and CDR2 from the germline V gene are KGHDR and SFDVKD. V lost 11 bases to trimming and J lost 7 bases, with 14 bases between them. This CDR3 is built from 12 residues. The CDR3 DNA reads as TGTGCCAGGCGCCATGCCCGGAATGAGCAGTTCTTC. This gives the protein CARRHARNEQFF.

The chain carries TRBV7-8 and TRBJ2-3; TRBD2 matches at 11 bases. The germline gives CDR1 SGHVS, CDR2 FQNEAQ. Trimming removed 3 bases from V and 5 bases from J; junction bases left unmatched: 4. The CDR3 is 15 amino acids. CDR3: CASSLTSGEVDTQYF. CDR3 in DNA: TGTGCCAGCAGCTTGACTAGCGGGGAAGTAGATACGCAGTATTTT. The variable domain in full, completed from reference TRBV7-8 and TRBJ2-3, reads GAGVSQSPRYKVAKRGQDVALRCDPISGHVSLFWYQQALGQGPEFLTYFQNEAQLDKSGLPSDRFFAERPEGSVSTLKIQRTQQEDSAVYLCASSLTSGEVDTQYFGPGTRLTVL.

The chain has TRBV11-3 and TRBJ2-2, with D possibly matching TRBD1 (5 bases). From germline, CDR1 is SGHNT and CDR2 YENEEA. V lost 8 bases and J lost 0, with 10 bases in between. The CDR3 consists of 14 residues. The CDR3 nucleotides are TGTGCCAGCGCTGGGGCAGCGAACACCGGGGAGCTGTTTTTT. Translating gives CASAGAANTGELFF.

The chain joins TRBV19 to TRBJ2-7; 12 bases map to TRBD1. V dropped 8 bases and J dropped 1; count of bases not matched to a gene: 6. Germline V gene sequence: CDR1 LNHDA, CDR2 SQIVND (reference sequence). The CDR3 contains 15 residues. The CDR3 protein is CASGWGQGASYEQYF. CDR3 DNA sequence: TGTGCCAGTGGCTGGGGACAGGGGGCTTCCTACGAGCAGTACTTC. Full variable domain (outside the CDR3, taken from reference TRBV19 and TRBJ2-7): DGGITQSPKYLFRKEGQNVTLSCEQNLNHDAMYWYRQDPGQGLRLIYYSQIVNDFQKGDIAEGYSVSREKKESFPLTVTSAQKNPTAFYLCASGWGQGASYEQYFGPGTRLTVT.

The chain has TRBV7-8 and TRBJ2-7; D is perhaps TRBD1 (8 bases). The CDR3 has 15 amino acids. The V end lost 6 bases, the J end lost 0 bases, and 15 bases lay between the germline ends. CDR1 and CDR2 (germline): SGHVS, FQNEAQ. CDR3 nucleotides: TGTGCCAGCAGTCGAACAGGGGGGGACTCCTACGAGCAGTACTTC. Its translation: CASSRTGGDSYEQYF.

This chain connects TRBV3-1 (or the pseudogene TRBV3-2) to TRBJ1-1; D gene unclear. CDR3 length: 12 amino acids. Deletions cut 4 bases from V and 5 bases from J, with 8 bases between. Looked up from germline, CDR1 is LGHDT and CDR2 is YNNKEL (reference sequence). The chain's CDR3 is CASSPGGTEAFF. For the CDR3, the DNA is TGTGCCAGCAGCCCAGGTGGGACTGAAGCTTTCTTT.

This clone was seen just once. The V and J genes are TRBV24-1 and TRBJ1-1; D not certain. Per the germline V gene, CDR1 is KGHDR and CDR2 is SFDVKD. The CDR3 runs to 15 residues. V shed 5 bases and J shed 3 bases, with 15 bases lying between them. CDR3 sequence (DNA): TGTGCCACCAGTGGAAATGGGGTGGAAGACACTGAAGCTTTCTTT. It yields the protein CATSGNGVEDTEAFF.

The chain links TRBV27 to TRBJ2-7, with D unclear. The V end was cut by 0 bases, the J end by 9 bases, with 12 bases between. The CDR3 loop spans 13 amino acids. CDR1 MNHEY and CDR2 SMNVEV come from the germline V gene (reference sequence). The CDR3 DNA sequence: TGTGCCAGCAGTTTATCCCTCGGTTGGGGGCAGTACTTC. Translating gives CASSLSLGWGQYF.

V gene TRBV6-5 combines with J gene TRBJ1-6; D remains ambiguous. V was clipped by 6 bases and J by 5 bases, with 14 bases between them. Per the germline V gene, CDR1 is MNHEY and CDR2 is SVGAGI. The CDR3 covers 15 residues. CDR3 loop: CASSRPGPNNSPLHF. The CDR3 DNA reads as TGTGCCAGCAGCCGTCCGGGCCCAAATAATTCACCCCTCCACTTT.

This clone came up a few times. CDR3 amino acids: CASSYQGGPGYTF. The CDR3 bases are TGTGCCAGCAGCTATCAAGGGGGGCCGGGCTACACCTTC. J is TRBJ1-2 and V is TRBV7-9; perhaps TRBD1 as D (6 bases). The germline V gene encodes CDR1 SEHNR and CDR2 FQNEAQ (reference sequence). V lost 4 bases and J lost 8, with 14 bases in between. This CDR3 region has 13 residues.

The chain couples TRBV4-3 to TRBJ1-2; D gene unclear. CDR3 length: 15 amino acids. From germline, CDR1 is LGHNA and CDR2 YSLEER. Trimming removed 1 base from V and 1 base from J, with 10 bases in between. In nucleotides, the CDR3 is TGCGCCAGCAGCCAAGTAGAGGGAATTAACTATGGCTACACCTTC. It yields the protein CASSQVEGINYGYTF.

V usage is TRBV19 and J usage is TRBJ1-2; TRBD1 matches 7 bases. CDR3 length equals 16 residues. V lost 1 base and J lost 2; bases outside the gene matches: 7. Per the germline V gene, CDR1 is LNHDA and CDR2 is SQIVND (reference sequence). CDR3 nucleotides: TGTGCCAGTAGTATAGGGACGGGACAGTTAAACTATGGCTACACCTTC. It specifies CASSIGTGQLNYGYTF.

The chain couples TRBV5-4 to TRBJ2-1; D possibly matches TRBD1 or TRBD2 (5 bases each). V was trimmed by 3 bases and J by 6 bases, leaving 10 bases between them. This CDR3 region has 13 residues. Germline V lookup: CDR1 SGHNT, CDR2 YYREEE (reference sequence). Here the CDR3 DNA reads TGTGCCAGCAGCTCGGGACCGCTCAATGAGCAGTTCTTC. Residues: CASSSGPLNEQFF.

J is TRBJ1-1 and V is TRBV19; D call uncertain. The germline V gene has CDR1 LNHDA and CDR2 SQIVND (reference sequence). This CDR3 has 13 amino acids. V lost 3 bases and J 0 bases, leaving 5 bases between the germline ends. CDR3: CASSIILNTEAFF. CDR3 sequence (DNA): TGTGCCAGTAGTATCATATTGAACACTGAAGCTTTCTTT.

The chain is built from TRBV15 and TRBJ1-2, with D maybe TRBD1 (6 bases). The germline gives CDR1 LNHNV, CDR2 YYDKDF (reference sequence). This CDR3 spans 13 amino acids. Trimming shortened V by 0 bases and J by 14 bases, and 16 bases separated the two germline ends. CDR3 sequence reads: CATSRDNGQGSTF. The DNA for the CDR3 is TGTGCCACCAGCAGAGATAACGGGCAGGGGTCTACCTTC.

This chain's CDR3 is CASSGGQGYEQYF. For the CDR3, the DNA is TGTGCCAGCAGCGGCGGACAGGGCTACGAGCAGTACTTC. This chain uses TRBV5-4 with TRBJ2-7; TRBD1 agrees at 8 bases. Germline CDR1 reads SGHNT; CDR2 reads YYREEE (reference sequence). The length of the CDR3 is 13 residues. Germline trimming cut 4 bases from V and 3 bases from J; bases unmatched to any gene: 3.